Listed below are T cell receptor beta chains from one sample, sequenced in a study of cytomegalovirus exposure and HLA in healthy donors. Libraries were prepared by immunoSEQ multiplex PCR; TCRdb keeps only in-frame clonotypes and omits some of them. The sample shows more than 100,000 clones, approximately 78% of them seen only once. Material for sequencing was PBMCs. Receptor source: a woman aged 25 to 39 in good health and CMV-seropositive. The CDR3 runs from the conserved cysteine through the conserved F or W. A D gene is named only where the DNA matches it firmly. Clone size appears in some rows only: once, few, many, or a class for an expanded clone.

clone size	D gene	J gene	CDR3 length	V gene	CDR3 protein	CDR3 DNA
NA	NA	TRBJ2-2	17	TRBV7-6	CASSLPQGGWATGELFF	TGTGCCAGCAGCTTACCCCAAGGTGGTTGGGCCACCGGGGAGCTGTTTTTT
NA	NA	TRBJ1-6	17	TRBV15	CATSRSPLPGENSPLHF	TGTGCCACCAGCAGAAGCCCGCTCCCGGGAGAAAATTCACCCCTCCACTTT
NA	TRBD2	TRBJ2-7	13	TRBV27	CASSDVAGGEQYF	TGTGCCAGCAGTGATGTCGCGGGGGGTGAGCAGTACTTC
few	TRBD2	TRBJ2-3	15	TRBV7-8	CASSTRRGDTDTQYF	TGTGCCAGCAGTACTCGGCGGGGGGATACAGATACGCAGTATTTT
NA	NA	TRBJ1-6	15	TRBV4-3	CASSQEGRDNSPLHF	TGCGCCAGCAGCCAAGAGGGCAGGGATAATTCACCCCTCCACTTT
NA	NA	TRBJ1-2	11	TRBV20-1	CSARGFYGYTF	TGCAGTGCCCGGGGTTTCTATGGCTACACCTTC
NA	NA	TRBJ1-2	16	TRBV28	CASSYIVTIGAYGYTF	TGTGCCAGCAGTTATATCGTAACAATAGGGGCCTATGGCTACACCTTC
NA	TRBD1	TRBJ2-5	14	TRBV7-7	CASSRDRIRETQYF	TGTGCCAGCAGCCGGGACAGGATCCGGGAGACCCAGTACTTC
NA	TRBD1	TRBJ1-1	16	TRBV5-4	CASSAPTGARNTEAFF	TGTGCCAGCAGCGCCCCGACAGGGGCCAGGAACACTGAAGCTTTCTTT
NA	TRBD1	TRBJ1-6	14	TRBV5-5	CASSSGQATSPLHF	TGTGCCAGCAGCTCAGGACAGGCGACTTCACCCCTCCACTTT
NA	NA	TRBJ1-1	13	TRBV30	CAWSVRGNTEAFF	TGTGCCTGGAGTGTAAGGGGTAACACTGAAGCTTTCTTT
NA	NA	TRBJ2-7	15	TRBV28	CASSPGTPFSYEQYF	TGTGCCAGCAGCCCCGGGACTCCCTTTTCCTACGAGCAGTACTTC
once	NA	TRBJ2-7	15	TRBV4-1	CASSPTGISSYEQYF	TGCGCCAGCAGCCCCACAGGGATTAGCTCCTACGAGCAGTACTTC
NA	TRBD2	TRBJ2-1	15	TRBV4-2	CASSPQPTSENEQFF	TGTGCCAGCAGCCCCCAGCCGACTAGCGAAAATGAGCAGTTCTTC
NA	TRBD1	TRBJ2-7	15	TRBV29-1	CSVVPRGQGADEQYF	TGCAGCGTTGTTCCCCGCGGACAGGGGGCCGACGAGCAGTACTTC
NA	NA	TRBJ1-1	14	TRBV27	CASTPFAGRTEAFF	TGTGCCAGCACCCCATTTGCGGGGAGGACTGAAGCTTTCTTT
NA	TRBD2	TRBJ2-7	14	TRBV6-1	CASMGLAGSYEQYF	TGTGCCAGCATGGGGCTAGCGGGCTCCTACGAGCAGTACTTC
once	TRBD2	TRBJ2-7	14	TRBV5-6	CASSSSGGSYEQYF	TGTGCCAGCAGCTCTAGCGGGGGGTCCTACGAGCAGTACTTC
NA	NA	TRBJ2-7	13	TRBV18	CASSPVPSYEQYF	TGTGCCAGCTCACCCGTCCCCTCCTACGAGCAGTACTTC
NA	NA	TRBJ1-2	14	TRBV28	CASRPQGGAFGYTF	TGTGCCAGCAGACCCCAAGGGGGGGCGTTTGGCTACACCTTC
once	NA	TRBJ2-7	16	TRBV5-1	CASSLEGGTGVYEQYF	TGCGCCAGCAGCTTGGAGGGTGGGACTGGGGTGTACGAGCAGTACTTC
NA	TRBD2	TRBJ2-7	17	TRBV7-2	CASSAAGLAGGSYEQYF	TGTGCCAGCAGCGCCGCAGGACTAGCGGGGGGTAGCTACGAGCAGTACTTC
NA	NA	TRBJ2-7	14	TRBV4-2	CASSPQVSSYEQYF	TGTGCCAGCAGCCCGCAGGTCTCCTCCTACGAGCAGTACTTC
NA	NA	TRBJ1-1	11	TRBV6-6	CASRGDRYAFF	TGTGCCAGCAGGGGCGACAGGTATGCTTTCTTT
NA	TRBD2	TRBJ2-5	16	TRBV4-1	CASSQERTSGEETQYF	TGCGCCAGCAGCCAGGAAAGGACTAGCGGGGAAGAGACCCAGTACTTC
NA	TRBD2	TRBJ2-2	17	TRBV4-3	CASSPQTSGGFHRELFF	TGCGCCAGCAGCCCGCAAACTAGCGGGGGATTCCACCGGGAGCTGTTTTTT
NA	TRBD1	TRBJ1-6	13	TRBV6-1	CASTGTAYSPLHF	TGTGCCAGCACGGGGACAGCTTATTCACCCCTCCACTTT
NA	TRBD1	TRBJ2-3	15	TRBV7-2	CASSSRTGLTDTQYF	TGTGCCAGCAGCTCCCGGACAGGCCTCACAGATACGCAGTATTTT
NA	NA	TRBJ1-2	12	TRBV9	CASSVRDRGYTF	TGTGCCAGCAGCGTCAGGGATCGTGGCTACACCTTC
once	NA	TRBJ1-1	13	TRBV19	CASSTAGFTEAFF	TGTGCCAGTAGTACGGCAGGGTTCACTGAAGCTTTCTTT
NA	TRBD2	TRBJ2-1	17	TRBV15	CATSRDWAGTSLGEQFF	TGTGCCACCAGCAGAGATTGGGCCGGGACTAGTCTTGGTGAGCAGTTCTTC
NA	NA	TRBJ2-3	17	TRBV23-1	CASSHLGRGSSTDTQYF	TGCGCCAGCAGTCACCTGGGCCGGGGATCTAGCACAGATACGCAGTATTTT
once	TRBD1	TRBJ2-3	14	TRBV5-1	CASSLGQYTDTQYF	TGCGCCAGCAGCCTGGGACAGTACACAGATACGCAGTATTTT
NA	TRBD1	TRBJ2-3	14	TRBV14	CASSQTGGTDTQYF	TGTGCCAGCAGCCAGACAGGGGGCACAGATACGCAGTATTTT
NA	NA	TRBJ1-3	13	TRBV29-1	CSVLLNLGNTIYF	TGCAGCGTTTTACTAAATCTTGGAAACACCATATATTTT
NA	NA	TRBJ2-3	12	TRBV7-2	CASGARDQRPYF	TGTGCCAGCGGGGCCCGCGACCAACGTCCGTATTTT
NA	NA	TRBJ1-2	13	TRBV5-6	CASSHGQNYGYTF	TGTGCCAGCAGCCACGGACAGAACTATGGCTACACCTTC
NA	NA	TRBJ1-6	17	TRBV7-2	CASRPRRTDSYNSPLHF	TGTGCCAGCAGGCCACGGAGGACAGACTCCTATAATTCACCCCTCCACTTT
NA	TRBD1	TRBJ1-2	18	TRBV4-1	CASSFLPGGLNLNYGYTF	TGCGCCAGCAGCTTTTTACCAGGGGGGCTGAACCTTAACTATGGCTACACCTTC
NA	TRBD1	TRBJ2-6	18	TRBV4-2	CASSQGVQGDGGANVLTF	TGTGCCAGCAGCCAAGGCGTACAGGGGGACGGTGGGGCCAACGTCCTGACTTTC
NA	TRBD2	TRBJ2-3	19	TRBV7-3	CASSSITYSGRGDTDTQYF	TGTGCCAGCAGCTCCATTACCTACTCCGGACGGGGGGACACAGATACGCAGTATTTT
NA	NA	TRBJ2-7	15	TRBV29-1	CSVGPPGQGYEEQYF	TGCAGCGTTGGACCTCCGGGACAAGGGTATGAAGAGCAGTACTTC
NA	TRBD1	TRBJ2-2	16	TRBV7-2	CASSRDRLSVTGELFF	TGTGCCAGCAGCAGGGACAGGCTTAGCGTCACCGGGGAGCTGTTTTTT
NA	NA	TRBJ1-2	11	TRBV28	CASSYFYGYTF	TGTGCCAGCAGTTACTTCTATGGCTACACCTTC
NA	TRBD1	TRBJ1-5	12	TRBV6-5	CATGRGHQPQHF	TGTGCTACCGGCAGGGGGCATCAGCCCCAGCATTTT
few	NA	TRBJ2-5	15	TRBV19	CASSIAGGSGETQYF	TGTGCCAGTAGTATTGCCGGGGGATCTGGAGAGACCCAGTACTTC
NA	NA	TRBJ1-5	15	TRBV30	CAWSAGGLSNQPQHF	TGTGCCTGGAGTGCCGGGGGGCTTAGCAATCAGCCCCAGCATTTT
NA	NA	TRBJ1-1	13	TRBV5-5	CASSLGFGDEAFF	TGTGCCAGCAGCTTGGGGTTCGGGGATGAAGCTTTCTTT
NA	NA	TRBJ1-4	16	TRBV4-1	CASSQPTRRKGEKLFF	TGCGCCAGCAGCCAGCCGACACGTCGAAAGGGGGAAAAACTGTTTTTT
NA	TRBD2	TRBJ2-3	15	TRBV7-2	CASSPRAGGKDTQYF	TGTGCCAGCAGCCCCCGAGCGGGGGGGAAAGATACGCAGTATTTT
NA	NA	TRBJ2-3	16	TRBV4-2	CASSQDLSRGTDTQYF	TGTGCCAGCAGCCAAGATCTTAGCCGGGGCACAGATACGCAGTATTTT
NA	NA	TRBJ1-2	15	TRBV19	CASTRVGGEKYGYTF	TGTGCCAGTACCCGCGTAGGCGGGGAGAAGTATGGCTACACCTTC
NA	TRBD1	TRBJ1-5	13	TRBV6-6	CASSNYRGQPQHF	TGTGCCAGCAGTAACTACAGGGGCCAGCCCCAGCATTTT
NA	TRBD1	TRBJ2-5	14	TRBV29-1	CSVGRTGVRETQYF	TGCAGCGTTGGCCGAACAGGGGTGCGAGAGACCCAGTACTTC
NA	NA	TRBJ1-1	15	TRBV5-8	CASSPIGAANTEAFF	TGTGCCAGCAGCCCAATTGGGGCAGCGAACACTGAAGCTTTCTTT
NA	NA	TRBJ1-1	13	TRBV30	CAWSIPARTEAFF	TGTGCCTGGAGTATTCCGGCTAGGACTGAAGCTTTCTTT
NA	TRBD1	TRBJ2-5	15	TRBV7-7	CASSLARTGRETQYF	TGTGCCAGCAGCTTAGCGAGGACAGGAAGGGAGACCCAGTACTTC
few	TRBD1	TRBJ2-2	15	TRBV15	CATSDRDRGTGELFF	TGTGCCACCAGCGACCGGGACAGGGGGACCGGGGAGCTGTTTTTT
few	NA	TRBJ2-7	16	TRBV4-1	CASSQDERGSLYEQYF	TGCGCCAGCAGCCAAGATGAGAGGGGGTCGCTCTACGAGCAGTACTTC